Listed below are T cell receptor beta chains from one sample, sequenced in a study of CD8 T cells in Susac syndrome. TCRdb analysed the immunoSEQ multiplex PCR reads with MiXCR anew, one entry per CDR3 protein. Of about 49,000 distinct CDR3 sequences in the sample, roughly 93% are singletons; the top ten hold around 0.53%. The sequencing sample was made of CD8+ T cells from PBMCs. The receptors originated from a human donor in good health. Each CDR3 is given with its conserved first and last residue. The order of the fields is clone size, D gene, CDR3 length, V gene, J gene, CDR3 protein, CDR3 DNA. A D gene is named only where the DNA matches it firmly. Clone size is given for some rows only: seen once, a few or many times, or a class if the clone is expanded.

once	TRBD2	15	TRBV5-1	TRBJ2-3	CASSRSGGGSDTQYF	TGCGCCAGCAGCCGATCTGGCGGCGGGAGTGATACGCAGTATTTT
.	.	15	TRBV28	TRBJ1-2	CASSLAREVDYGYTF	TGTGCCAGCAGTTTAGCCAGGGAGGTGGACTATGGCTACACCTTC
.	TRBD2	14	TRBV12-3/TRBV12-4	TRBJ2-1	CASLSGTGYNEQFF	TGTGCCAGCCTTAGCGGGACGGGGTACAATGAGCAGTTCTTC
.	TRBD2	16	TRBV2	TRBJ2-1	CASHFSGLADYNEQFF	TGTGCCAGCCACTTCTCGGGACTAGCGGATTACAATGAGCAGTTCTTC
.	.	15	TRBV9	TRBJ2-7	CASSVGRRGTYEQYF	TGTGCCAGCAGCGTAGGTAGACGGGGGACCTACGAGCAGTACTTC
.	TRBD2	16	TRBV29-1	TRBJ2-3	CSVEDPGLAGGGSQYF	TGCAGCGTTGAAGACCCCGGACTAGCGGGAGGAGGGTCGCAGTATTTT
.	.	12	TRBV28	TRBJ2-7	CASGRGPLEQYF	TGTGCCTCGGGGCGGGGCCCCTTGGAGCAGTACTTC
few	.	15	TRBV27	TRBJ2-1	CASSLDGSSYNEQFF	TGTGCCAGCAGTTTAGACGGGAGCTCCTACAATGAGCAGTTCTTC
few	TRBD1	14	TRBV29-1	TRBJ2-1	CSVPTGVPYNEQFF	TGCAGCGTTCCGACAGGGGTTCCCTACAATGAGCAGTTCTTC
.	.	16	TRBV3-1	TRBJ2-1	CASSQYGQLVYNEQFF	TGTGCCAGCAGCCAATACGGCCAACTAGTTTACAATGAGCAGTTCTTC
.	.	15	TRBV20-1	TRBJ2-2	CSARDWSGNTGELFF	TGCAGTGCTAGAGATTGGAGCGGGAACACCGGGGAGCTGTTTTTT
.	TRBD1	15	TRBV29-1	TRBJ1-2	CSGTISGQGGRGYTF	TGCAGCGGGACCATATCTGGACAGGGAGGGCGCGGCTACACCTTC
.	.	15	TRBV7-2	TRBJ2-2	CASSLGVTRAGELFF	TGTGCCAGCAGCTTAGGTGTCACACGGGCCGGGGAGCTGTTTTTT
.	.	13	TRBV11-2	TRBJ2-7	CASQIQASYEQYF	TGTGCCAGTCAAATCCAGGCCTCCTACGAGCAGTACTTC
.	.	12	TRBV6-5	TRBJ2-7	CASSPGYNEQYF	TGTGCCAGCAGTCCAGGGTACAACGAGCAGTACTTC
.	.	13	TRBV29-1	TRBJ2-1	CSVEDGGYNEQFF	TGCAGCGTTGAAGATGGGGGGTACAATGAGCAGTTCTTC
.	.	11	TRBV29-1	TRBJ2-7	CSVEMGREQYF	TGCAGCGTTGAAATGGGGCGAGAGCAGTACTTC
.	.	13	TRBV5-1	TRBJ1-6	CASSLGRNSPLHF	TGCGCCAGCAGCTTGGGGAGGAATTCACCCCTCCACTTT
.	.	14	TRBV6-1	TRBJ2-7	CASSEIGAGYEQYF	TGTGCCAGCAGTGAAATAGGGGCTGGGTACGAGCAGTACTTC
.	.	15	TRBV27	TRBJ1-3	CASSLDGSSGNTIYF	TGTGCCAGCAGTTTAGATGGGTCCTCTGGAAACACCATATATTTT
.	.	12	TRBV29-1	TRBJ1-1	CSVEGLNTEAFF	TGCAGCGTTGAAGGTCTGAACACTGAAGCTTTCTTT
.	.	17	TRBV7-9	TRBJ1-3	CASSLGAGVSSGNTIYF	TGTGCCAGCAGCTTAGGAGCCGGGGTTAGCTCTGGAAACACCATATATTTT
.	TRBD2	14	TRBV27	TRBJ2-5	CASRGLAGDETQYF	TGTGCCAGCAGGGGACTAGCGGGAGATGAGACCCAGTACTTC
few	.	12	TRBV3-1	TRBJ2-7	CASSQKGYEQYF	TGTGCCAGCAGCCAAAAGGGGTACGAGCAGTACTTC
.	.	13	TRBV29-1	TRBJ2-7	CSVSSGLSYEQYF	TGCAGCGTTTCTTCGGGCCTCTCCTACGAGCAGTACTTC
.	.	12	TRBV2	TRBJ2-7	CASILQGYEQYF	TGTGCCAGCATTCTACAGGGATACGAGCAGTACTTC
.	.	14	TRBV28	TRBJ1-1	CASSLRAVNTEAFF	TGTGCCAGCAGCCTGAGGGCGGTGAACACTGAAGCTTTCTTT
.	.	13	TRBV7-2	TRBJ2-3	CASEGGGSDTQYF	TGTGCTTCTGAGGGCGGAGGTTCAGATACGCAGTATTTT
.	TRBD2	16	TRBV3-1	TRBJ2-7	CASSPSGGLHFYEQYF	TGTGCCAGCAGCCCGAGCGGGGGACTTCACTTCTACGAGCAGTACTTC
once	.	12	TRBV14	TRBJ1-1	CASSQGSGNAFF	TGTGCCAGCAGCCAAGGGTCAGGGAACGCTTTCTTT
few	TRBD2	15	TRBV7-2	TRBJ2-1	CASSPGLAGYNEQFF	TGTGCCAGCAGCCCGGGACTAGCGGGCTACAATGAGCAGTTCTTC
.	.	11	TRBV2	TRBJ2-2	CASLSAGELFF	TGTGCCAGCCTAAGCGCCGGGGAGCTGTTTTTT
.	.	14	TRBV6-5	TRBJ2-3	CASSLTTSTDTQYF	TGTGCCAGCAGCCTTACTACTAGCACAGATACGCAGTATTTT
few	.	12	TRBV29-1	TRBJ2-2	CSVERNTGELFF	TGCAGCGTTGAGAGGAACACCGGGGAGCTTTTTTTT
.	TRBD1	13	TRBV6-6	TRBJ1-1	CASTETGGTEAFF	TGTGCCAGCACCGAGACAGGGGGCACTGAAGCTTTCTTT
.	.	15	TRBV2	TRBJ2-1	CASSVVLPVGPEQFF	TGTGCCAGCAGTGTCGTACTTCCAGTGGGTCCTGAGCAGTTCTTC
.	.	14	TRBV20-1	TRBJ1-5	CSAEGAALNQPQHF	TGCAGTGCTGAAGGGGCGGCCCTCAATCAGCCCCAGCATTTT
.	TRBD2	15	TRBV11-2	TRBJ2-5	CASTGGLADQETQYF	TGTGCCAGCACCGGCGGGCTAGCGGACCAAGAGACCCAGTACTTC
.	.	10	TRBV29-1	TRBJ2-1	CSVLSGEQFF	TGCAGCGTTCTTAGCGGCGAGCAGTTCTTC
.	.	12	TRBV9	TRBJ1-2	CASSVFPYGYTF	TGTGCCAGCAGCGTATTCCCCTATGGCTACACCTTC
.	TRBD1	13	TRBV25-1	TRBJ2-5	CASGRDSEETQYF	TGTGCCAGCGGCCGGGACAGTGAAGAGACCCAGTACTTC
.	.	13	TRBV29-1	TRBJ2-1	CSGQGRGTYEQFF	TGCAGCGGCCAGGGGCGTGGAACATATGAGCAGTTCTTC
.	TRBD1	14	TRBV20-1	TRBJ1-5	CSANRDRTNQPQHF	TGCAGTGCTAACCGGGACAGGACCAATCAGCCCCAGCATTTT
.	.	12	TRBV20-1	TRBJ2-7	CSAREGGYEQYF	TGCAGTGCTAGAGAAGGAGGCTACGAGCAGTACTTC